The 30 T cell receptor beta chains in this list originate from one sample, sequenced in a study of T-cell reconstitution after alpha-beta-depleted transplantation in children. Unique molecular identifiers tagged the TCRbeta library. TCRdb passed the PCR reads through MiXCR, listing each CDR3 protein once. There are 480,000 or so distinct CDR3 sequences in the sample; roughly 10% occur only once, and roughly 2.1% lies in the top ten. The specimen was PBMCs, collected before TCRalphabeta/CD19-depleted stem cell transplant. The receptors shown here come from a child aged 2 to 10 with inherited bone marrow failure, due to receive a stem cell transplant.

This clonotype was counted a few times. The rearrangement links TRBV13 to TRBJ2-7, with D uncertain. Trimming removed 5 bases at V and 5 bases at J, with 16 bases between. CDR3 length: 14 amino acids. Germline assignment: CDR1 PRHDT and CDR2 FYEKMQ (reference sequence). The CDR3 coding sequence is TGTGCCAGCAGCGAAGGCGCCAGACCCCACGAGCAGTACTTC. This translates into CASSEGARPHEQYF. Drawing the rest from reference TRBV13 and TRBJ2-7, the complete variable domain is AAGVIQSPRHLIKEKRETATLKCYPIPRHDTVYWYQQGPGQDPQFLISFYEKMQSDKGSIPDRFSAQQFSDYHSELNMSSLELGDSALYFCASSEGARPHEQYFGPGTRLTVT.

This clonotype appeared many times. The chain recombines TRBV14 with TRBJ2-1; 8 nucleotides line up with TRBD2. There are 15 residues in the CDR3. CDR1 and CDR2 (germline): SGHDN, FVKESK. With V trimmed by 4 bases and J by 7 bases, 9 bases remained unmatched. Here the CDR3 reads CASSREAGEINEQFF. In DNA, the CDR3 is TGTGCCAGCAGCCGAGAAGCGGGAGAGATAAATGAGCAGTTCTTC.

The V call is TRBV11-2, the J call TRBJ1-1, with unresolved D. The germline V gene encodes CDR1 SGHAT and CDR2 FQNNGV. The V end lost 0 bases, the J end lost 4 bases, and 9 bases lay between the germline ends. The CDR3 is 14 residues long. CDR3 in amino acids: CASSLEGGSTEAFF. The DNA of the CDR3 is TGTGCCAGCAGCTTAGAGGGTGGAAGCACTGAAGCTTTCTTT.

This clonotype was counted at least ten times. The rearrangement joins TRBV6-1 to TRBJ2-5; 9 bases fit TRBD1. J gave up 5 bases and V 8 bases, and 9 bases lay outside the gene matches. This CDR3 is built from 14 residues. Germline V gives CDR1 MNHNS, CDR2 SASEGT. CDR3 residues: CASSLGQGLETQYF. The CDR3 DNA follows: TGTGCCAGCTCATTGGGACAGGGCCTTGAGACCCAGTACTTC.

About this clonotype itself: The junction and the germline gene differ at one end; a read error may be behind it. This rearrangement joins TRBV19 to TRBJ2-7; weak D call: TRBD1 (5 bases). The V gene's germline CDR1 is LNHDA and CDR2 SQIVND (reference sequence). This CDR3 is 13 amino acids long. CDR3 sequence (DNA): TGTGCCAGCAGTATAGGGGTAGGGTACGAGCAGTACTTC. Residues: CASSIGVGYEQYF.

The table lists this clonotype with many counts. The chain employs TRBV20-1 and TRBJ2-7; 9 bases align to TRBD2. The germline CDR1 and CDR2 sequences are DFQATT and SNEGSKA (reference sequence). The V gene end was trimmed by 3 bases and the J gene end by 2 bases; junction bases not matched to a gene: 5. The CDR3 totals 14 residues. CDR3 protein: CSARILAGPYEQYF. In DNA, the CDR3 is TGCAGTGCTAGGATACTAGCGGGTCCCTACGAGCAGTACTTC.

The V call is TRBV20-1, the J call TRBJ1-2; TRBD1 matches at 9 bases. The CDR3 runs 17 residues. Germline assignment: CDR1 DFQATT and CDR2 SNEGSKA (reference sequence). The V gene end was trimmed by 7 bases and the J gene end by 3 bases; junction bases not matched to a gene: 18. The CDR3 coding sequence is TGCAGTGGGGACCGGGCCGGGACAGGGATTAAGCACTATGGCTACACCTTC. Protein: CSGDRAGTGIKHYGYTF.

This clonotype was counted a few times. The CDR3 nucleotides are TGTGCCAGCAGCTACATAGGGGCTTTGGTGGATGGCTACACCTTC. This encodes CASSYIGALVDGYTF. The chain uses TRBV7-9 and TRBJ1-2; a possible D gene is TRBD1 (5 bases). This CDR3 spans 15 amino acids. Germline V gene sequence: CDR1 SEHNR, CDR2 FQNEAQ (reference sequence). With 4 bases removed from V and 6 bases from J, the gap between germline ends came to 18 bases.

This clonotype was observed many times. This rearrangement joins TRBV5-5 to TRBJ2-2; no clear D. Germline lookup yields CDR1 SGHKS and CDR2 YYEKEE (reference sequence). CDR3 length equals 15 residues. V lost 0 bases, J lost 1 base, and 7 bases lay in between. The CDR3 is CASSLDLRNTGELFF. The CDR3 DNA sequence: TGTGCCAGCAGCTTGGACTTGCGGAACACCGGGGAGCTGTTTTTT. Drawing the rest from reference TRBV5-5 and TRBJ2-2, the complete variable domain is DAGVTQSPTHLIKTRGQQVTLRCSPISGHKSVSWYQQVLGQGPQFIFQYYEKEERGRGNFPDRFSARQFPNYSSELNVNALLLGDSALYLCASSLDLRNTGELFFGEGSRLTVL.

This clonotype was found many times. This chain uses TRBV2 with TRBJ2-7; D is possibly TRBD1 (6 bases). Trimming removed 5 bases at V and 4 bases at J, with 9 bases between. From germline, CDR1 is SNHLY and CDR2 FYNNEI. CDR3 size: 12 residues. CDR3 protein: CASSKTGYEQYF. The CDR3 nucleotides read TGTGCCAGCAGTAAAACAGGGTACGAGCAGTACTTC.

The table lists this clonotype with many counts. The chain links TRBV20-1 to TRBJ2-1, with D hard to call. The CDR3 extends over 12 amino acids. Trimming took off 5 bases at V and 8 bases at J, with 13 bases between the two ends. Germline loops: CDR1 DFQATT, CDR2 SNEGSKA (reference sequence). The CDR3 bases are TGCAGTGCTCCCGACACGCCGGATGAGCAGTTCTTC. It codes for CSAPDTPDEQFF.

The rearrangement links TRBV30 to TRBJ2-5; no clear D gene. CDR3 length: 15 amino acids. In germline, CDR1 is GTSNPN, CDR2 SVGIG (reference sequence). V lost 6 bases, J lost 5 bases, and 22 bases lay in between. As DNA, the CDR3 is TGTGCCTGTAGACTCGGGCCTCCCTGGCTCGAGACCCAGTACTTC. Translation gives CACRLGPPWLETQYF.

In this sample, this clonotype turned up many times. The rearrangement uses TRBV12-3 or TRBV12-4 and TRBJ2-1; 14 bases fit TRBD2. The length of the CDR3 is 15 residues. The V gene end was trimmed by 5 bases and the J gene end by 5 bases; junction bases not matched to a gene: 2. The CDR3 spells CASSRTSGRNNEQFF. The CDR3 DNA is TGTGCCAGCAGTCGGACTAGCGGGAGGAACAATGAGCAGTTCTTC.

This clonotype showed up many times. This rearrangement joins TRBV29-1 to TRBJ2-7, with D possibly being TRBD1 (6 bases). This CDR3 region has 13 residues. The germline V and J ends were trimmed by 7 bases and 0 bases, with 13 bases remaining between them. CDR1 SQVTM and CDR2 ANQGSEA come from the germline V gene. The CDR3 DNA reads TGCAGCGCAAGGACAGCCTTCTCCTACGAGCAGTACTTC. Its translation is CSARTAFSYEQYF.

This clonotype was detected only a few times. This rearrangement joins TRBV28 to TRBJ1-5, with 8 bases identical to TRBD1. Germline V gives CDR1 MDHEN, CDR2 SYDVKM. V lost 3 bases and J lost 3; bases outside the gene matches: 22. This CDR3 region has 21 residues. The CDR3 nucleotides read TGTGCCAGCAGTTTGTTGGGTACTTCGGACAGGGTATGGGTCCCCAATCAGCCCCAGCATTTT. It specifies CASSLLGTSDRVWVPNQPQHF.

A few counts support this clonotype. The chain employs TRBV7-8 and TRBJ2-7; 16 bases agree with TRBD2. The CDR3 loop spans 18 amino acids. Trimming cost V 1 base and J 9 bases; bases outside gene matches: 12. Germline values: CDR1 SGHVS, CDR2 FQNEAQ. CDR3 sequence (DNA): TGTGCCAGCAGCTTAGGGGGGACTAGCGGGAGGGCCGGTGGGGGGCAGTACTTC. Amino acid sequence: CASSLGGTSGRAGGGQYF. The complete variable domain, with remaining parts taken from reference TRBV7-8 and TRBJ2-7, reads GAGVSQSPRYKVAKRGQDVALRCDPISGHVSLFWYQQALGQGPEFLTYFQNEAQLDKSGLPSDRFFAERPEGSVSTLKIQRTQQEDSAVYLCASSLGGTSGRAGGGQYFGPGTRLTVT.

This clonotype was seen repeatedly, ten times or more. The chain combines TRBV3-1 with TRBJ2-1, with a tentative D call TRBD2 (6 bases). The CDR3 consists of 16 residues. Germline values: CDR1 LGHDT, CDR2 YNNKEL (reference sequence). The V end lost 4 bases, the J end lost 0 bases, and 13 bases lay between the germline ends. The CDR3 loop reads CASSPRIAASYNEQFF. CDR3 nucleotide sequence: TGTGCCAGCAGCCCCCGGATAGCGGCCTCCTACAATGAGCAGTTCTTC.

This clonotype was recorded at least ten times. The chain has TRBV12-3 or TRBV12-4 and TRBJ1-6, with TRBD1 matching over 8 bases. Losses at the gene ends were 6 bases for V and 0 bases for J; bases not matched to a gene: 4. This CDR3 comprises 16 residues. This chain's CDR3 is CASSRQGSSYNSPLHF. The CDR3 bases are TGTGCCAGCAGCCGACAGGGGAGCTCCTATAATTCACCCCTCCACTTT.

The rearrangement uses TRBV30 and TRBJ2-7; D call uncertain. Trimming pared 5 bases from V and 5 bases from J, leaving 10 bases between. The CDR3 loop spans 11 amino acids. The germline V gene encodes CDR1 GTSNPN and CDR2 SVGIG (reference sequence). The CDR3 reads CAWQGNNEQYF. The DNA of the CDR3 is TGTGCCTGGCAAGGGAACAACGAGCAGTACTTC. Complete variable domain (other parts from reference TRBV30 and TRBJ2-7): SQTIHQWPATLVQPVGSPLSLECTVEGTSNPNLYWYRQAAGRGLQLLFYSVGIGQISSEVPQNLSASRPQDRQFILSSKKLLLSDSGFYLCAWQGNNEQYFGPGTRLTVT.

V and J are TRBV14 and TRBJ2-7; D may correspond to TRBD1 or TRBD2 (5 bases each). The CDR3 loop spans 19 amino acids. With 0 bases removed from V and 4 bases from J, the gap between germline ends came to 25 bases. The germline CDR1 and CDR2 sequences are SGHDN and FVKESK. CDR3 bases: TGTGCCAGCAGCCAAGATTTGGGGACCCCCGGGACGGGTCCGTACGAGCAGTACTTC. Amino acids: CASSQDLGTPGTGPYEQYF.

Many counts were recorded for this clonotype. The chain joins TRBV20-1 to TRBJ2-2; TRBD2 is a possible D gene (6 bases). Germline V gene lookup returns CDR1 DFQATT and CDR2 SNEGSKA (reference sequence). Trimming left V 3 bases short and J 9 bases short, with 20 bases between. The length of the CDR3 is 15 residues. The CDR3 spells CSARTGETLGRELFF. CDR3 coding DNA: TGCAGTGCTAGGACGGGGGAGACCCTAGGGAGGGAGCTGTTTTTT.

This clonotype was observed many times. This chain links TRBV28 with TRBJ2-2; 7 positions agree with TRBD1. The junction had 11 bases not matched to a gene; V was cut back by 7 bases and J by 6 bases. The germline V gene has CDR1 MDHEN and CDR2 SYDVKM. CDR3 length: 15 residues. The CDR3 sequence: CASTPTGTLAGELFF. In DNA, the CDR3 is TGTGCCAGCACCCCGACAGGGACACTGGCCGGGGAGCTGTTTTTT.

J is TRBJ2-7 and V is TRBV15; a weak D match, TRBD1 (6 bases). Per germline, CDR1 LNHNV and CDR2 YYDKDF (reference sequence). This CDR3 has 12 residues. Trimming took 0 bases from V and 9 from J, leaving 9 bases between them. This CDR3 reads CATSRDVGGQYF. CDR3 in DNA: TGTGCCACCAGCAGAGATGTAGGGGGGCAGTACTTC.

There are many counts of this clonotype. The chain recombines TRBV11-2 with TRBJ2-7; no definite D call. The germline V and J ends were trimmed by 5 bases and 6 bases, with 14 bases remaining between them. In germline, CDR1 is SGHAT, CDR2 FQNNGV. This CDR3 has 13 amino acids. The CDR3 loop reads CASSTRGQPEQYF. DNA of the CDR3: TGTGCCAGCAGCACCCGAGGTCAGCCCGAGCAGTACTTC.

This clonotype was picked up many times. V and J are TRBV20-1 and TRBJ1-2; D not certain. Germline V gene sequence: CDR1 DFQATT, CDR2 SNEGSKA (reference sequence). Trimming removed 3 bases at V and 7 bases at J, with 15 bases between. The CDR3 has 13 amino acids. The CDR3 DNA reads TGCAGTGCTAGCCGGGCCTTCGCCGGTGGCTACACCTTC. Translation gives CSASRAFAGGYTF.

This clonotype was counted many times. The J gene is TRBJ2-7, the V gene TRBV12-3 or TRBV12-4; D is unclear. Trimming took off 2 bases at V and 0 bases at J, with 5 bases between the two ends. The CDR3 loop spans 13 amino acids. The CDR3 DNA follows: TGTGCCAGCAGTTTAATCCTCTCCTACGAGCAGTACTTC. It codes for CASSLILSYEQYF.

Comment on this clonotype: Germline is not matched at one junction end, which may reflect a read error. The V gene is TRBV9, the J gene TRBJ2-1; D is possibly TRBD1 (5 bases). Germline CDR1 is SGDLS and CDR2 is YYNGEE. The CDR3 length is 15 residues. In DNA, the CDR3 is TGTGCCAGCAGCGTAGGGGGCGGCTCCTACAATGGGCAGTTCTTC. Its protein is CASSVGGGSYNGQFF.

This clonotype was seen repeatedly, ten times or more. The chain uses TRBV6-1 and TRBJ1-2; D may be TRBD1 (5 bases). This CDR3 is built from 15 residues. Germline-derived CDR1 and CDR2 are MNHNS and SASEGT. The V gene lost 6 bases and the J gene lost 8 bases, with 22 bases spanning the gap. In DNA, the CDR3 is TGTGCCAGCAGCCTAACCCGGGGGGACCCCAGGGGCTACACCTTC. Its translation: CASSLTRGDPRGYTF.

J is TRBJ2-7 and V is TRBV4-3; D gene uncertain. Germline V lookup: CDR1 LGHNA, CDR2 YSLEER. There are 15 residues in the CDR3. V was pared by 2 bases and J by 2 bases, with 13 bases between. The CDR3 DNA is TGCGCCAGCAGCCAAAATATGGCAGGACCCTACGAGCAGTACTTC. This sequence encodes CASSQNMAGPYEQYF.

This clonotype was recorded at least ten times. The V and J genes are TRBV24-1 and TRBJ2-2; TRBD2 matches 8 bases. Germline lookup yields CDR1 KGHDR and CDR2 SFDVKD. The CDR3 loop spans 16 amino acids. J lost 3 bases, V lost 0 bases, and 2 bases had no gene match. The DNA for the CDR3 is TGTGCCACCAGTGATTTGCTCGGGAGGGACACCGGGGAGCTGTTTTTT. Encoded protein: CATSDLLGRDTGELFF.